This T cell receptor beta chain was observed in a study of blood T cell repertoires in COVID-19. Across the study: Italy, Spain and the United States were the sources of the convalescent and acute COVID-19 samples. T cells, B-cell-depleted T cells, or PBMCs provided the cDNA or gDNA that served as material.

Repertoires were generated with immunoSEQ multiplex PCR, while TCRdb's copy carries only in-frame clones and drops some. The sample includes some 240,000 clones, approximately 78% of them seen just once. Germline V gene sequence: CDR1 SEHNR, CDR2 FQNEAQ (reference sequence). The CDR3 runs to 17 residues. With V trimmed by 4 bases and J by 4 bases, 12 bases remained unmatched. The sequenced sample consisted of peripheral blood. The TCR comes from a woman in her sixties or seventies with COVID-19, enrolled during active disease. The gene calls are TRBV7-9 and TRBJ2-3; 9 positions match TRBD2. The CDR3 here is CASSSGSAGGQADTQYF. CDR3 nucleotides: TGTGCCAGCAGCTCAGGGTCCGCGGGAGGGCAGGCAGATACGCAGTATTTT.